This TCR beta chain was retrieved from a study of blood T cells in healthy people across ages. Study context: The capture of about one barcoded beta molecule per two T cells was achieved by template switching.

The CDR3 covers 17 residues. CDR1 and CDR2 from the germline V gene are LNHDA and SQIVND (reference sequence). V lost 5 bases to trimming and J lost 0 bases, with 17 bases between them. Study-wide points: The unknown donor CMV status may have confounded expanded clonotype changes. More naive CD4+ cells and higher diversity were found in long-lived than in aged donors.

This clonotype was found once. Its matching antigen is unknown. It was with a sample-barcoded 5' primer and a J-beta primer mix that a second PCR of roughly 7 to 12 cycles was run. Each TCR beta cDNA got a 12-nucleotide random molecular identifier. TCRdb called the 5' RACE reads again in MiXCR, with one record for every CDR3 protein. The sample records fewer than 800,000 distinct CDR3 sequences, roughly 21% being singletons. The origin of this receptor is a man aged 65 to 85 in good health. The V and J genes are TRBV19 and TRBJ1-3; tentative D call: TRBD1 (5 bases). The source material was blood. The CDR3 protein is CASSPPGGRISGNTIYF. The CDR3, as DNA: TGTGCCAGTAGTCCCCCGGGGGGACGGATCTCTGGAAACACCATATATTTT.